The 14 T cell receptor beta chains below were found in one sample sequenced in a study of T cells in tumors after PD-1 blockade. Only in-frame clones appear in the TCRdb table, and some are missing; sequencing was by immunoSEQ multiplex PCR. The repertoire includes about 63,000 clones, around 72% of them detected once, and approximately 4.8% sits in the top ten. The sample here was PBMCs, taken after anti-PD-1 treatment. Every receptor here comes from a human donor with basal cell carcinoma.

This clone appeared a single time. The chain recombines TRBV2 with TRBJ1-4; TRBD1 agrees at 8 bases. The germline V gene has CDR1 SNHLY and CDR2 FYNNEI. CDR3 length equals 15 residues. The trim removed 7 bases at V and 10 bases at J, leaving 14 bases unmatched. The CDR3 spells CASKTGEGGHGKLFF. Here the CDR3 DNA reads TGTGCCAGCAAGACAGGGGAGGGTGGGCATGGAAAACTGTTTTTT.

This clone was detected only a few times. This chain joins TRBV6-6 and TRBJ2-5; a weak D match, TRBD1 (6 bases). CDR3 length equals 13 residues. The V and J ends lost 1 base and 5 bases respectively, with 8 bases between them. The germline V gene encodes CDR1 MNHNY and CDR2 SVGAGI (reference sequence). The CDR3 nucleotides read TGTGCCAGCAGTTACTGGGGGCGTGAGACCCAGTACTTC. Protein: CASSYWGRETQYF.

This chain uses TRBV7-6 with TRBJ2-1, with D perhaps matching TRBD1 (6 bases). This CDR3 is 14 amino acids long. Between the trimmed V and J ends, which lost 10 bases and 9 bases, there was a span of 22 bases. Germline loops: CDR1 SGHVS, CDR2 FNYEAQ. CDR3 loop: CATEQGRGPGEQFF. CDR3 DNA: TGTGCCACCGAACAGGGTCGGGGCCCGGGTGAGCAGTTCTTC.

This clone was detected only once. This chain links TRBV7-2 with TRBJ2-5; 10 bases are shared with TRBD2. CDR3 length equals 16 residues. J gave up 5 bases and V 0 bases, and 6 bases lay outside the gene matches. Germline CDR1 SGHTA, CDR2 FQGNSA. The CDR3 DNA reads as TGTGCCAGCAGCTTAGCGGCTAGCGGGGGTCTGGAGACCCAGTACTTC. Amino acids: CASSLAASGGLETQYF.

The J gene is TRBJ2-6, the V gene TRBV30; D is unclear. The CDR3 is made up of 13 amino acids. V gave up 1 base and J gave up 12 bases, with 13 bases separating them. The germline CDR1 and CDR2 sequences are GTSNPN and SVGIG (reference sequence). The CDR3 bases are TGTGCCTGGAGTGGTTCGAGAGGCAGCGTCCTGACTTTC. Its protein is CAWSGSRGSVLTF.

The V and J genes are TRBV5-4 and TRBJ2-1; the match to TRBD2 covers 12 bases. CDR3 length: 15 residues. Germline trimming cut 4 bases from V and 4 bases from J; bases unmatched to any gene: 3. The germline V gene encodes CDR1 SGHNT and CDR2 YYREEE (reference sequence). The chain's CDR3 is CASSTGLAGYNEQFF. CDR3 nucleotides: TGTGCCAGCAGCACCGGACTAGCGGGGTACAATGAGCAGTTCTTC. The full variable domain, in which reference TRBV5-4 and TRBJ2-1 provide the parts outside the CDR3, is ETGVTQSPTHLIKTRGQQVTLRCSSQSGHNTVSWYQQALGQGPQFIFQYYREEENGRGNFPPRFSGLQFPNYSSELNVNALELDDSALYLCASSTGLAGYNEQFFGPGTRLTVL.

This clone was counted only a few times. CDR3 nucleotide sequence: TGTGCCAGCAGCTTTTGGGACACTGAAGCTTTCTTT. Translating it yields CASSFWDTEAFF. The gene calls are TRBV7-9 and TRBJ1-1; D is undetermined. V dropped 3 bases and J dropped 3 bases, with 5 bases sitting between them. The CDR3 is 12 residues long. The germline CDR1 and CDR2 sequences are SEHNR and FQNEAQ (reference sequence). Drawing the rest from reference TRBV7-9 and TRBJ1-1, the complete variable domain is DTGVSQNPRHKITKRGQNVTFRCDPISEHNRLYWYRQTLGQGPEFLTYFQNEAQLEKSRLLSDRFSAERPKGSFSTLEIQRTEQGDSAMYLCASSFWDTEAFFGQGTRLTVV.

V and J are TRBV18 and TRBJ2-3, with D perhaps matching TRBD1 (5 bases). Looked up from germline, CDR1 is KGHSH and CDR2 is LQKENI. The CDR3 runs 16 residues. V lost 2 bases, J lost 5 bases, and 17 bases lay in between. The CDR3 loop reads CASSPVNRPSGDTQYF. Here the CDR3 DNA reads TGTGCCAGCTCACCAGTGAACAGGCCCTCTGGAGATACGCAGTATTTT.

CDR3 DNA: TGTGCCAGCAGCCAAGACTCCGGGACAGGGAACGAGCAGTACTTC. Protein sequence: CASSQDSGTGNEQYF. The chain joins TRBV3-1 (or the pseudogene TRBV3-2) to TRBJ2-7; 9 bases agree with TRBD1. CDR1 and CDR2 (germline): LGHDT, YNNKEL (reference sequence). The length of the CDR3 is 15 residues. The J segment lost 5 bases and the V segment lost 0 bases, leaving 5 bases of the junction unmatched.

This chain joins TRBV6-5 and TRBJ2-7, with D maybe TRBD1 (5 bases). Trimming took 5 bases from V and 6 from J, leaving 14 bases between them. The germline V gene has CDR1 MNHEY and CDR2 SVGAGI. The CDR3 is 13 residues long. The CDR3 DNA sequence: TGTGCCAGCAGTACCCCGACAGAACCCGAGCAGTACTTC. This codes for CASSTPTEPEQYF.

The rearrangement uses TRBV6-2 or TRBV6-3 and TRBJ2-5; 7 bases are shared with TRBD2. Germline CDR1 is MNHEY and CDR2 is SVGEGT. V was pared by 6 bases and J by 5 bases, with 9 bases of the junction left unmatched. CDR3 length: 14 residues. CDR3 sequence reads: CASSQTSDIETQYF. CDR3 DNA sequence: TGTGCCAGCAGCCAAACTAGCGATATCGAGACCCAGTACTTC.

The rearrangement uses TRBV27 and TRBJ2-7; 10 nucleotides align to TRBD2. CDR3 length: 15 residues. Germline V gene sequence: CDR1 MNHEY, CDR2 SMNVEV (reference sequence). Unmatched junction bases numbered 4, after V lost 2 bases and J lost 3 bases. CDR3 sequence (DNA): TGTGCCAGCAGTTTACAACCTAGCGGGGGCTACGAGCAGTACTTC. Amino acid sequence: CASSLQPSGGYEQYF.

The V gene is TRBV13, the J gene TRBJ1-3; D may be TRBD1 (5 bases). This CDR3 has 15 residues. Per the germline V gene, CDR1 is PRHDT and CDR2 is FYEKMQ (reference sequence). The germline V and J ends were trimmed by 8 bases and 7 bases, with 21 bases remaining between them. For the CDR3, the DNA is TGTGCCAGCCGGACTTTCGACGCTGGGGGTAACACCATATATTTT. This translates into CASRTFDAGGNTIYF.

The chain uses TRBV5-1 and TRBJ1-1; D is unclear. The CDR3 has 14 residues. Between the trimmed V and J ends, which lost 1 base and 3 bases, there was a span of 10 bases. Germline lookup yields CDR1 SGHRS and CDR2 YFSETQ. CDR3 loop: CASSLIGFDTEAFF. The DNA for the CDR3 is TGCGCCAGCAGCTTGATAGGGTTTGACACTGAAGCTTTCTTT. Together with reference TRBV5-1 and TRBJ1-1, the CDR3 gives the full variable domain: KAGVTQTPRYLIKTRGQQVTLSCSPISGHRSVSWYQQTPGQGLQFLFEYFSETQRNKGNFPGRFSGRQFSNSRSEMNVSTLELGDSALYLCASSLIGFDTEAFFGQGTRLTVV.